These 20 T cell receptor beta chains originate from one sample sequenced in a study of shared clonotypes between healthy human individuals. Sequenced by immunoSEQ multiplex PCR; TCRdb stores in-frame clones only, minus some. The sample contains about 490,000 clones, roughly 78% of which appear only once. Specimen: PBMCs. All receptors derive from a woman aged 35 to 49 in good health. Some clones in this sample may be carry-over from other donors' samples.

The chain couples TRBV6-5 to TRBJ2-1, with D unresolved. The CDR3 totals 13 residues. The germline V gene encodes CDR1 MNHEY and CDR2 SVGAGI. V lost 4 bases, J lost 6 bases, and 10 bases lay in between. CDR3 sequence reads: CASSSPAVNEQFF. DNA for the CDR3: TGTGCCAGCAGTTCCCCCGCCGTCAATGAGCAGTTCTTC.

The chain uses TRBV2 and TRBJ2-7, with a weak D call TRBD2 (6 bases). The germline V and J ends were trimmed by 8 bases and 3 bases, with 17 bases remaining between them. The germline gives CDR1 SNHLY, CDR2 FYNNEI. The CDR3 is 14 residues long. This chain's CDR3 is CASSGGRPVYEQYF. The CDR3 bases are TGTGCCAGCTCCGGGGGACGACCAGTCTACGAGCAGTACTTC.

The chain has TRBV5-1 and TRBJ2-1; D is tentatively TRBD1 or TRBD2 (5 bases each). V lost 4 bases and J lost 15, with 20 bases in between. Germline V gene data show CDR1 as SGHRS and CDR2 as YFSETQ. This CDR3 has 13 amino acids. The CDR3 loop reads CASSLSVGVFGFF. For the CDR3, the DNA is TGCGCCAGCAGCCTCTCGGTGGGGGTGTTCGGGTTCTTC. Drawing the rest from reference TRBV5-1 and TRBJ2-1, the complete variable domain is KAGVTQTPRYLIKTRGQQVTLSCSPISGHRSVSWYQQTPGQGLQFLFEYFSETQRNKGNFPGRFSGRQFSNSRSEMNVSTLELGDSALYLCASSLSVGVFGFFGPGTRLTVL.

The chain employs TRBV7-3 and TRBJ2-2, with 10 bases matching TRBD2. CDR3 size: 16 residues. The V segment lost 2 bases and the J segment 7 bases; nucleotides outside the gene matches: 7. Germline CDR1 SGHTA, CDR2 FQGTGA. For the CDR3, the DNA is TGTGCCAGCAGCTTAGGTCTAGCGGGAGCCCACGGGGAGCTGTTTTTT. It yields the protein CASSLGLAGAHGELFF.

The gene calls are TRBV7-8 and TRBJ2-2, with TRBD1 matching over 7 bases. CDR1 and CDR2 from the germline V gene are SGHVS and FQNEAQ. The CDR3 loop spans 15 amino acids. The V and J ends lost 1 base and 1 base, in that order; junction bases with no gene match: 0. In DNA form, the CDR3 reads TGTGCCAGCAGCTTAGACAGGGGGAACACCGGGGAGCTGTTTTTT. This translates into CASSLDRGNTGELFF.

The chain has TRBV11-2 and TRBJ2-2; 8 nucleotides align to TRBD2. Germline V lookup: CDR1 SGHAT, CDR2 FQNNGV. This CDR3 has 16 amino acids. The ends lost 3 bases at V and 4 bases at J; junction bases unmatched: 7. The CDR3 coding sequence is TGTGCCAGCAGCTTCGGGGGGGATATCGGCACCGGGGAGCTGTTTTTT. Protein: CASSFGGDIGTGELFF. The complete variable domain, with remaining parts taken from reference TRBV11-2 and TRBJ2-2, reads EAGVAQSPRYKIIEKRQSVAFWCNPISGHATLYWYQQILGQGPKLLIQFQNNGVVDDSQLPKDRFSAERLKGVDSTLKIQPAKLEDSAVYLCASSFGGDIGTGELFFGEGSRLTVL.

Remarks on this clone: One base away lies a much larger clone, so this may be a sequencing read error. V usage is TRBV11-3 and J usage is TRBJ2-3; D is ambiguous. The V gene's germline CDR1 is SGHNT and CDR2 YENEEA. The V end was cut by 1 base, the J end by 1 base, with 6 bases between. The CDR3 runs 14 residues. As DNA, the CDR3 is TGTGCCAGCAGCTTAGCCAGCGGCACAGATACGCAGTATTTT. It specifies CASSLASGTDTQYF.

The genes are TRBV6-5 and TRBJ2-1; D gene unclear. CDR1 is MNHEY, CDR2 SVGAGI, per germline. The CDR3 has 13 residues. Trimming left V 6 bases short and J 3 bases short, with 9 bases between. CDR3 nucleotides: TGTGCCAGCAGGACCGCCAACTACAATGAGCAGTTCTTC. Translated, it gives CASRTANYNEQFF.

About this clone itself: Other DNA sequences in this specimen translate into the identical CDR3. The chain couples TRBV7-2 to TRBJ2-7, with TRBD1 identical over 8 bases. The germline V gene has CDR1 SGHTA and CDR2 FQGNSA. J was trimmed by 3 bases and V by 1 base; bases with no gene match: 5. This CDR3 region has 15 residues. This chain's CDR3 is CASSLVGTGSYEQYF. CDR3 nucleotide sequence: TGTGCCAGCAGCTTAGTGGGGACAGGTAGCTACGAGCAGTACTTC.

The chain links TRBV27 to TRBJ2-1; 11 bases are a match to TRBD2. V shed 8 bases, J shed 5 bases, and the junction held 5 bases outside the gene matches. The CDR3 totals 14 residues. CDR1 and CDR2 (germline): MNHEY, SMNVEV (reference sequence). The CDR3 region has the DNA TGTGCCAGCTGCCTAGCGGGAGGCCACAATGAGCAGTTCTTC. It translates to CASCLAGGHNEQFF.

CDR3 in amino acids: CASHQLVSGELFF. CDR3 DNA sequence: TGTGCCAGCCATCAACTTGTATCCGGGGAGCTGTTTTTT. The V call is TRBV19, the J call TRBJ2-2; D call uncertain. V was shortened by 9 bases and J by 6 bases, with 14 bases between the two germline ends. The CDR3 has 13 amino acids. Germline CDR1 reads LNHDA; CDR2 reads SQIVND (reference sequence).

This clone showed up many times. The chain combines TRBV30 with TRBJ1-1; no definite D call. V lost 2 bases, J lost 4 bases, and 14 bases lay in between. This CDR3 is built from 14 residues. The germline gives CDR1 GTSNPN, CDR2 SVGIG (reference sequence). The CDR3 reads CAWSISDGGTEAFF. The DNA for the CDR3 is TGTGCCTGGAGTATCTCGGACGGCGGCACTGAAGCTTTCTTT.

The rearrangement links TRBV28 to TRBJ2-3; no reliable D call. Trimming stripped 3 bases from V and 0 bases from J, with 4 bases between. CDR3 length: 13 residues. Per germline, CDR1 MDHEN and CDR2 SYDVKM. The CDR3 protein is CASSFESTDTQYF. The CDR3 bases are TGTGCCAGCAGTTTCGAGAGCACAGATACGCAGTATTTT.

The chain is built from TRBV7-6 and TRBJ1-2; the D gene is possibly TRBD1 (6 bases). From germline, CDR1 is SGHVS and CDR2 FNYEAQ. V was cut by 3 bases and J by 8 bases, with 13 bases left in between. This CDR3 is 13 amino acids long. The CDR3 loop is CASSFRGEGGYTF. In nucleotides, the CDR3 is TGTGCCAGCAGCTTCAGGGGAGAGGGCGGCTACACCTTC.

The CDR3 sequence: CASSVDGTPDEKLFF. The CDR3 DNA reads TGTGCCAGCAGCGTAGATGGGACACCCGATGAAAAACTGTTTTTT. J is TRBJ1-4 and V is TRBV9, with a possible D match to TRBD1 (6 bases). Trimming took off 0 bases at V and 6 bases at J, with 12 bases between the two ends. CDR1 is SGDLS and CDR2 is YYNGEE in the germline V gene. This CDR3 comprises 15 residues.

This chain links TRBV7-9 with TRBJ2-3; tentatively, D is TRBD2 (7 bases). Per the germline V gene, CDR1 is SEHNR and CDR2 is FQNEAQ (reference sequence). The CDR3 length is 16 residues. The V gene lost 8 bases and the J gene lost 2 bases, with 20 bases spanning the gap. CDR3 sequence: CASSKGGRAPTDTQYF. The CDR3 nucleotides are TGTGCCAGCTCGAAGGGGGGGAGGGCCCCCACAGATACGCAGTATTTT. Complete variable domain (other parts from reference TRBV7-9 and TRBJ2-3): DTGVSQNPRHKITKRGQNVTFRCDPISEHNRLYWYRQTLGQGPEFLTYFQNEAQLEKSRLLSDRFSAERPKGSFSTLEIQRTEQGDSAMYLCASSKGGRAPTDTQYFGPGTRLTVL.

This clone was recorded once. Compared with germline, one end of the junction differs, possibly owing to a read error. Other DNA sequences in this specimen translate into the identical CDR3. The rearrangement uses TRBV5-1 and TRBJ1-1; D gene uncertain. Germline-derived CDR1 and CDR2 are SGHRS and YFSETQ. This CDR3 spans 13 amino acids. The CDR3 DNA reads TGCGCAAGCAGTATATGGGTCGGCACTGAAGCTTTCTTT. Protein: CASSIWVGTEAFF.

As regards this clone: A far bigger clonotype differs at one base, so this is likely a read error. The V and J genes are TRBV27 and TRBJ2-1, with TRBD2 matching 12 bases. Germline V lookup: CDR1 MNHEY, CDR2 SMNVEV (reference sequence). Trimming removed 4 bases from V and 3 bases from J; junction bases left unmatched: 1. The CDR3 extends over 15 amino acids. The CDR3 DNA sequence: TGTGCCAGCAGTTCACTAGCGGGAGGCTACAATGAGCAGTTCTTC. Amino acids: CASSSLAGGYNEQFF.

The chain couples TRBV6-5 to TRBJ2-7, with 10 bases that match TRBD2. Germline CDR1 and CDR2: MNHEY and SVGAGI. The CDR3 extends over 14 amino acids. The V segment lost 4 bases and the J segment 7 bases; nucleotides outside the gene matches: 7. DNA for the CDR3: TGTGCCAGCAGTTCTAGCGGGAGTCGCGATGAGCAGTACTTC. Encoded protein: CASSSSGSRDEQYF.

This clone was observed a single time. The chain employs TRBV25-1 and TRBJ2-5, with TRBD1 matching over 7 bases. Germline V CDR1 and CDR2: MGHDK, SYGVNS. The J segment lost 0 bases and the V segment lost 4 bases, leaving 11 bases of the junction unmatched. CDR3 length equals 17 residues. The CDR3 bases are TGTGCCAGCAGTGGAGGGACAGCCAACCGACACCAAGAGACCCAGTACTTC. Protein product: CASSGGTANRHQETQYF.